This T cell receptor (beta chain) derives from a study of T cells in Graves' hyperthyroidism and ophthalmopathy. Whole-study findings and limits: The model forecast ophthalmopathy, anticipating it by a median approximately 6.2 months before onset. A model using 13 V-J features told ophthalmopathy apart from stable hyperthyroidism.

Regions amplified from RNA transcripts were the TCR beta CDR3 regions. HTBI primers were employed in a first-round RT-PCR of the TCR CDR3. Via MiXCR, TCRdb re-called the multiplex PCR reads, giving one row per CDR3 protein. The profile shows about 600,000 distinct CDR3 sequences, roughly 16% of them singletons. The V and J ends lost 4 bases and 8 bases, in that order; junction bases with no gene match: 10. The CDR3 is 15 amino acids. CDR1 and CDR2 (germline): LGHDT, YNNKEL (reference sequence). This clonotype has ten or more counts. The target antigen is unknown. The sequenced sample was blood. V is TRBV3-1 and J is TRBJ2-1, with TRBD1 identical over 8 bases. The receptor's source is a woman between 35 and 50 years old with Graves' ophthalmopathy. CDR3 residues: CASSPGQGFGDEQFF. CDR3 DNA: TGTGCCAGCAGCCCAGGACAGGGTTTTGGCGATGAGCAGTTCTTC.